Shown below are 17 T cell receptor beta chains from a single sample sequenced in a study of shared clonotypes between healthy human individuals. Here immunoSEQ multiplex PCR was the method, and the copy in TCRdb shows in-frame clones only, minus some. This table has about 2,200,000 clones, about 93% appearing once. Naivety among CD8 cells was defined by CD45RO negativity and positive CCR7 selection, thereby excluding terminally differentiated effector memory CD45RA+ cells. The specimen was naive CD8+ T cells from PBMCs. The receptors here all came from a man younger than 30 in good health. Some clones in this sample may be carry-over from other donors' samples.

The chain has TRBV5-5 and TRBJ1-2; 10 bases are shared with TRBD1. Trimming took 7 bases from V and 8 from J; bases not matched to a gene: 8. Germline V gene lookup returns CDR1 SGHKS and CDR2 YYEKEE (reference sequence). The CDR3 runs to 13 residues. The chain's CDR3 is CASGLDRGQGYTF. CDR3 in DNA: TGTGCCAGCGGCCTTGACAGGGGGCAAGGCTACACCTTC. The variable domain in full, with the rest retrieved from reference TRBV5-5 and TRBJ1-2, is DAGVTQSPTHLIKTRGQQVTLRCSPISGHKSVSWYQQVLGQGPQFIFQYYEKEERGRGNFPDRFSARQFPNYSSELNVNALLLGDSALYLCASGLDRGQGYTFGSGTRLTVV.

The DNA for the CDR3 is TGTGCCAGCAGTTTATCCCCGGGGGCGGGGGCCAACGTCCTGACTTTC. Its protein is CASSLSPGAGANVLTF. The V and J genes are TRBV28 and TRBJ2-6; D may correspond to TRBD1 or TRBD2 (6 bases each). Looked up from germline, CDR1 is MDHEN and CDR2 is SYDVKM. There are 16 residues in the CDR3. V lost 1 base, J lost 4 bases, and 11 bases lay in between.

The V and J genes are TRBV9 and TRBJ2-3, with D perhaps given as TRBD1 or TRBD2 (5 bases each). The CDR3 is made up of 15 amino acids. Germline values: CDR1 SGDLS, CDR2 YYNGEE. Trimming removed 4 bases at V and 2 bases at J, with 14 bases between. Written as DNA, the CDR3 is TGTGCCAGCAGCCTCGGGGCGGACCACACAGATACGCAGTATTTT. Protein: CASSLGADHTDTQYF.

The chain employs TRBV9 and TRBJ1-2; 7 bases map to TRBD1. V was pared by 4 bases and J by 3 bases, with 12 bases of the junction left unmatched. Germline V gene data show CDR1 as SGDLS and CDR2 as YYNGEE. This CDR3 spans 16 amino acids. CDR3 protein: CASSSAREGAHYGYTF. CDR3 sequence (DNA): TGTGCCAGCAGCTCCGCGCGGGAGGGGGCCCACTATGGCTACACCTTC.

The genes are TRBV16 and TRBJ1-1; TRBD1 might be the D (5 bases). The CDR3 sequence is 14 residues long. Trimming pared 1 base from V and 8 bases from J, leaving 14 bases between. Looked up from germline, CDR1 is KGHSY and CDR2 is FQNENV. The DNA for the CDR3 is TGTGCCAGCAGCCAATTGGGGCCGGAGACCGAAGCTTTCTTT. Amino acid sequence: CASSQLGPETEAFF.

Points on this clone: Other nucleotide sequences in the sample specify the same CDR3. The V and J genes are TRBV19 and TRBJ1-1; D not resolved. Germline V gene lookup returns CDR1 LNHDA and CDR2 SQIVND (reference sequence). The CDR3 consists of 13 residues. Trimming removed 2 bases from V and 2 bases from J, with 6 bases in between. CDR3 region: CASSISPNTEAFF. In DNA, the CDR3 is TGTGCCAGTAGTATATCACCCAACACTGAAGCTTTCTTT.

The V and J genes are TRBV5-6 and TRBJ2-2; maybe TRBD1 (5 bases). CDR1 SGHDT and CDR2 YYEEEE come from the germline V gene. CDR3 length: 15 residues. V dropped 1 base and J dropped 0 bases, with 7 bases sitting between them. The CDR3 DNA follows: TGTGCCAGCAGCTTGAGACAGCCGAACACCGGGGAGCTGTTTTTT. Protein product: CASSLRQPNTGELFF.

The V call is TRBV6-5, the J call TRBJ2-7; TRBD1 matches at 9 bases. The ends lost 0 bases at V and 2 bases at J; junction bases unmatched: 5. The CDR3 has 16 amino acids. Germline V gene data show CDR1 as MNHEY and CDR2 as SVGAGI. The CDR3 is CASSYSTGGLTYEQYF. The CDR3, as DNA: TGTGCCAGCAGTTACTCGACAGGGGGACTAACCTACGAGCAGTACTTC.

The rearrangement uses TRBV11-2 and TRBJ2-2; TRBD1 matches at 7 bases. Germline CDR1 is SGHAT and CDR2 is FQNNGV. The CDR3 has 15 amino acids. V was clipped by 5 bases and J by 2 bases; unmatched bases: 5. The CDR3 reads CASSPRDRNTGELFF. Here the CDR3 DNA reads TGTGCCAGCAGCCCCCGGGACAGAAACACCGGGGAGCTGTTTTTT.

This chain connects TRBV30 to TRBJ2-3; perhaps TRBD2 as D (6 bases). Trimming left V 3 bases short and J 0 bases short, with 13 bases between. Germline CDR1 is GTSNPN and CDR2 is SVGIG (reference sequence). The CDR3 has 15 residues. CDR3 nucleotide sequence: TGTGCCTGGAGCCTAACGGGGGTGAGCACAGATACGCAGTATTTT. Amino acids: CAWSLTGVSTDTQYF.

The rearrangement links TRBV11-2 to TRBJ2-7, with a tentative D call TRBD2 (5 bases). Trimming shortened V by 0 bases and J by 0 bases, and 15 bases separated the two germline ends. From germline, CDR1 is SGHAT and CDR2 FQNNGV. The CDR3 extends over 17 amino acids. Here the CDR3 DNA reads TGTGCCAGCAGCTTAGATGCGAAGGTTGGGAGCTCCTACGAGCAGTACTTC. It translates to CASSLDAKVGSSYEQYF.

The rearrangement links TRBV7-8 to TRBJ1-5, with D possibly being TRBD1 (5 bases). Germline V lookup: CDR1 SGHVS, CDR2 FQNEAQ. V was cut by 0 bases and J by 4 bases, with 13 bases left in between. The CDR3 consists of 16 residues. The CDR3 loop reads CASSLALGAGNQPQHF. CDR3 sequence (DNA): TGTGCCAGCAGCTTAGCGCTTGGGGCAGGGAATCAGCCCCAGCATTTT.

This rearrangement joins TRBV4-1 to TRBJ2-4, with 7 bases fitting TRBD2. CDR1 and CDR2 (germline): MGHRA, YSYEKL. CDR3 size: 17 residues. V was pared by 1 base and J by 10 bases, with 16 bases of the junction left unmatched. CDR3 sequence: CASSQADRGRGERIQYF. As DNA, the CDR3 is TGCGCCAGCAGCCAAGCGGATCGAGGGAGGGGTGAACGAATTCAGTACTTC.

The rearrangement links TRBV7-7 to TRBJ2-3; the D gene is possibly TRBD2 (6 bases). The CDR3 consists of 17 residues. CDR1 is SSHAT and CDR2 is FNYEAQ in the germline V gene (reference sequence). Trimming stripped 5 bases from V and 3 bases from J, with 21 bases between. The CDR3 DNA reads as TGTGCCAGCAGCCCCCGACTAGAGCGGGTGACAACAGATACGCAGTATTTT. It encodes CASSPRLERVTTDTQYF.

The genes are TRBV27 and TRBJ1-5; 9 nucleotides line up with TRBD1. With V trimmed by 5 bases and J by 0 bases, 2 bases remained unmatched. CDR3 length: 15 residues. Germline values: CDR1 MNHEY, CDR2 SMNVEV (reference sequence). As DNA, the CDR3 is TGTGCCAGCAGTGACAGGGGGAGTAGCAATCAGCCCCAGCATTTT. As protein: CASSDRGSSNQPQHF.

This chain connects TRBV28 to TRBJ2-3, with D possibly being TRBD2 (6 bases). The ends were cut back, 7 bases at V and 0 bases at J, with 17 bases in the middle. The CDR3 runs to 16 residues. CDR1 MDHEN and CDR2 SYDVKM come from the germline V gene. CDR3 sequence reads: CASTLGRILSTDTQYF. CDR3 nucleotide sequence: TGTGCCAGCACTCTCGGGAGAATCCTTAGCACAGATACGCAGTATTTT.

The sample holds one count of this clone. V gene TRBV6-5 combines with J gene TRBJ2-5; D gene uncertain. CDR1 is MNHEY, CDR2 SVGAGI, per germline. V was clipped by 1 base and J by 5 bases, with 11 bases between them. The length of the CDR3 is 14 residues. CDR3 DNA: TGTGCCAGCAGTTACTTAGGCGTACGGGAGACCCAGTACTTC. Amino acid sequence: CASSYLGVRETQYF.